This TCR beta chain was recorded in a study of control samples from healthy donors and cancer patients. V was shortened by 0 bases and J by 2 bases, with 7 bases between the two germline ends. The CDR3 totals 14 residues. Germline CDR1 and CDR2: MNHEY and SVGAGI. Generated by immunoSEQ multiplex PCR, the TCRdb table keeps only in-frame clones and is missing some. The sample lists about 130,000 clones; about 93% were seen once. A note on this clone: Other nucleotide sequences from this sample produce the same CDR3.

This chain uses TRBV6-5 with TRBJ2-5; D gene ambiguous. The sequenced sample consisted of PBMCs. The origin of this receptor is a man in his sixties with colorectal cancer. CDR3 nucleotide sequence: TGTGCCAGCAGTTACTCGACGCAGCAAGAGACCCAGTACTTC. Its translation is CASSYSTQQETQYF.